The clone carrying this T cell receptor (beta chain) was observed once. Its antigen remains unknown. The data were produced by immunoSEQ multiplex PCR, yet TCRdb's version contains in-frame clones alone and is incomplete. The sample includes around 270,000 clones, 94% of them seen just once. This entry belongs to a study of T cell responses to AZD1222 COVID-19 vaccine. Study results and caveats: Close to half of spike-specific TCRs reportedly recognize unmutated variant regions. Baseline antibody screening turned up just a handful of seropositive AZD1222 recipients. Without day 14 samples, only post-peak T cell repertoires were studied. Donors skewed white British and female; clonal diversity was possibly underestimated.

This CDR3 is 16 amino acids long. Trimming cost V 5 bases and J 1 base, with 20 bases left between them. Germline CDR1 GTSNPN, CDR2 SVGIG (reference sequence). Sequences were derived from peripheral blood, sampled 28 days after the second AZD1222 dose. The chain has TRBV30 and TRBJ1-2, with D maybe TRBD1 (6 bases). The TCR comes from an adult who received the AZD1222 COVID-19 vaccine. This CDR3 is CAWYGPNRALNYGYTF. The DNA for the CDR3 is TGTGCCTGGTATGGGCCCAACAGGGCTCTTAACTATGGCTACACCTTC.